A single sample is the source of the 16 T cell receptor beta chains below, sequenced in a study of blood T cell repertoires in COVID-19 (dated by TCRdb to the early 2020s). Library prep was done by the immunoSEQ multiplex PCR assay. The table was pulled from immuneACCESS by TCRdb, which kept in-frame rearrangements only. Such tables lose some clones; where checked, under half of the loss comes from unresolved V genes, and the rest has no known cause. This sample has just over 300,000 clones in its table, and 75% to 90% of those were observed once. Approximately 2.4% of the sample lies in the top ten. Sequencing used peripheral blood. The receptors were sampled from a young man with active or convalescent COVID-19.

The chain is built from TRBV7-8 and TRBJ1-2, with 9 nucleotides matching TRBD1. Unmatched junction bases numbered 8, after V lost 5 bases and J lost 4 bases. This CDR3 contains 15 residues. Germline CDR1 and CDR2: SGHVS and FQNEAQ. The DNA for the CDR3 is TGTGCCAGCAGCCCACGGGACAGGGAAGGCTATGGCTACACCTTC. Residues: CASSPRDREGYGYTF.

The chain employs TRBV5-1 and TRBJ2-3; possibly TRBD1 for D (6 bases). The germline V and J ends were trimmed by 5 bases and 0 bases, with 13 bases remaining between them. The germline V gene encodes CDR1 SGHRS and CDR2 YFSETQ. The CDR3 has 15 amino acids. As DNA, the CDR3 is TGCGCCAGCAGTTGGGGGCCCTCTAGCACAGATACGCAGTATTTT. Its protein is CASSWGPSSTDTQYF.

The chain joins TRBV28 to TRBJ2-1; 11 nucleotides agree with TRBD2. CDR3 length equals 16 residues. Germline V gene lookup returns CDR1 MDHEN and CDR2 SYDVKM. The ends lost 8 bases at V and 3 bases at J; junction bases unmatched: 9. CDR3 residues: CASPPHGTSGYNEQFF. Here the CDR3 DNA reads TGTGCCAGCCCACCCCACGGGACTAGCGGCTACAATGAGCAGTTCTTC.

The chain uses TRBV5-4 and TRBJ2-1; 9 bases match TRBD1. V was clipped by 4 bases and J by 5 bases; unmatched bases: 7. The germline CDR1 and CDR2 sequences are SGHNT and YYREEE (reference sequence). The CDR3 runs 15 residues. The CDR3 DNA is TGTGCCAGCAGCCTCAGGGACAGGGCCGACAATGAGCAGTTCTTC. Amino acid sequence: CASSLRDRADNEQFF.

This clone was seen a few times. V usage is TRBV7-6 and J usage is TRBJ1-5; tentative D call: TRBD1 (6 bases). Trimming stripped 0 bases from V and 5 bases from J, with 17 bases between. Germline lookup yields CDR1 SGHVS and CDR2 FNYEAQ. The CDR3 is 17 amino acids. CDR3 loop: CASSLASGGRGYQPQHF. The CDR3 DNA reads as TGTGCCAGCAGCTTAGCGTCAGGAGGGAGGGGGTATCAGCCCCAGCATTTT.

The CDR3: CATSRPGHGDSPLHF. CDR3 nucleotide sequence: TGTGCCACCAGCAGACCGGGACATGGAGATTCACCCCTCCACTTT. The chain is built from TRBV15 and TRBJ1-6; maybe TRBD1 (6 bases). The CDR3 length is 15 residues. CDR1 is LNHNV and CDR2 is YYDKDF in the germline V gene (reference sequence). The V and J ends lost 2 bases and 8 bases respectively, with 13 bases between them.

The V gene is TRBV19, the J gene TRBJ1-2; D gene unclear. The CDR3 sequence is 14 residues long. Per germline, CDR1 LNHDA and CDR2 SQIVND (reference sequence). The V and J ends lost 3 bases and 2 bases respectively, with 10 bases between them. The CDR3 DNA sequence: TGTGCCAGTAGTATTACGGTCAAGAACTATGGCTACACCTTC. Residues: CASSITVKNYGYTF. The variable domain in full, with the rest retrieved from reference TRBV19 and TRBJ1-2, is DGGITQSPKYLFRKEGQNVTLSCEQNLNHDAMYWYRQDPGQGLRLIYYSQIVNDFQKGDIAEGYSVSREKKESFPLTVTSAQKNPTAFYLCASSITVKNYGYTFGSGTRLTVV.

CDR3 loop: CASSPGSGGWTEAFF. CDR3 sequence (DNA): TGTGCCAGCTCCCCTGGGTCAGGGGGCTGGACTGAAGCTTTCTTT. This chain connects TRBV28 to TRBJ1-1, with 8 bases matching TRBD1. The CDR3 totals 15 residues. V shed 8 bases and J 5 bases; nucleotides not matched to a gene: 13. From germline, CDR1 is MDHEN and CDR2 SYDVKM.

The genes are TRBV3-1 (or the pseudogene TRBV3-2) and TRBJ1-2; 7 bases align to TRBD1. This CDR3 has 15 residues. CDR1 LGHDT and CDR2 YNNKEL come from the germline V gene (reference sequence). V lost 0 bases, J lost 4 bases, and 5 bases stayed unmatched. The CDR3 protein is CASSQDDRAVYGYTF. The CDR3 nucleotides are TGTGCCAGCAGCCAAGATGACAGGGCGGTCTATGGCTACACCTTC.

V gene TRBV28 combines with J gene TRBJ2-1; unclear D gene. This CDR3 is built from 13 residues. V lost 5 bases and J 9 bases, leaving 14 bases between the germline ends. Germline V gene lookup returns CDR1 MDHEN and CDR2 SYDVKM. CDR3 sequence (DNA): TGTGCCAGCAGTCTCCCCCTTCCCCCTGAGCAGTTCTTC. This gives the protein CASSLPLPPEQFF.

The chain employs TRBV6-5 and TRBJ1-3; D possibly corresponds to TRBD1 (6 bases). The CDR3 totals 14 residues. Germline V CDR1 and CDR2: MNHEY, SVGAGI. V gave up 7 bases and J gave up 4 bases, with 14 bases separating them. The CDR3 DNA is TGTGCCAGCACCGACGGCAGGGGAGGAAACACCATATATTTT. Amino acids: CASTDGRGGNTIYF.

This sequence joins TRBV27 and TRBJ2-2, with 15 bases fitting TRBD2. With V trimmed by 1 base and J by 5 bases, 8 bases remained unmatched. Germline V lookup: CDR1 MNHEY, CDR2 SMNVEV (reference sequence). The CDR3 loop spans 19 amino acids. The CDR3 protein is CASSLFGLAGGGGTGELFF. The CDR3 DNA reads as TGTGCCAGCAGTTTATTTGGACTAGCGGGAGGGGGCGGGACCGGGGAGCTGTTTTTT.

This clone was observed once. This chain links TRBV28 with TRBJ1-4, with TRBD1 matching over 7 bases. The V gene's germline CDR1 is MDHEN and CDR2 SYDVKM. The ends lost 4 bases at V and 11 bases at J; junction bases unmatched: 7. The CDR3 totals 13 residues. The CDR3 loop is CASSSIQGEKLFF. Written as DNA, the CDR3 is TGTGCCAGCAGTTCCATCCAGGGGGAGAAACTGTTTTTT.

The rearrangement uses TRBV7-9 and TRBJ1-1; D gene ambiguous. The CDR3 is 13 residues long. CDR1 is SEHNR and CDR2 is FQNEAQ in the germline V gene (reference sequence). Trimming pared 5 bases from V and 5 bases from J, leaving 12 bases between. The CDR3 sequence is CASSPQSGTEAFF. The CDR3 region has the DNA TGTGCCAGCAGCCCACAGTCGGGAACTGAAGCTTTCTTT.

This clone appeared once. CDR3 DNA sequence: TGCGCCAGCAGCTCAGGGACATCCCCTGAAGCTTTCTTT. It yields the protein CASSSGTSPEAFF. The J gene is TRBJ1-1, the V gene TRBV5-1, with a tentative D call TRBD1 (6 bases). The CDR3 totals 13 residues. Trimming took 3 bases from V and 6 from J, leaving 12 bases between them. CDR1 and CDR2 (germline): SGHRS, YFSETQ.

CDR3 nucleotides: TGTGCCAGCAGGGGGAGAGGGAGTTATCAGCCCCAGCATTTT. As protein: CASRGRGSYQPQHF. The chain carries TRBV2 and TRBJ1-5; D unclear. Per the germline V gene, CDR1 is SNHLY and CDR2 is FYNNEI. With 6 bases removed from V and 5 bases from J, the gap between germline ends came to 14 bases. This CDR3 has 14 amino acids.